This TCR beta chain was documented in a study of OX40 agonist ivuxolimab in advanced cancers. Germline V CDR1 and CDR2: MNHNS, SASEGT. With 1 base removed from V and 2 bases from J, the gap between germline ends came to 8 bases. The CDR3 loop spans 14 amino acids. A single count supports this clone. TCRdb keeps only in-frame clones here, not all; method: immunoSEQ multiplex PCR. The top ten hold roughly 0.57% of the sample, which has approximately 43,000 clones, 89% seen once. The material sequenced was CD4+ or CD8+ T cells sorted from blood, taken in a trial of the OX40 agonist ivuxolimab. The chain couples TRBV6-1 to TRBJ2-5, with a possible D match to TRBD2 (5 bases). This clonotype originated in an adult with an advanced solid tumor such as melanoma, head and neck, liver or kidney cancer. DNA for the CDR3: TGTGCCAGCAGTGAAGTGGGAGTACAAGAGACCCAGTACTTC. Its translation is CASSEVGVQETQYF.